The 26 T cell receptor beta chains listed next were all sequenced from one sample in a study of T cell changes during pregnancy in multiple sclerosis. Produced via immunoSEQ multiplex PCR; TCRdb's table is partial and in-frame only. Among tens of thousands of clones, 88% were seen once, and the ten largest hold 5.5% to 6%. Sequencing was performed on CD8+ T cells from peripheral blood mononuclear cells, taken after pregnancy. Receptors originate from a female donor in good health, enrolled as a control in a pregnancy study.

This sequence joins TRBV28 and TRBJ2-7; D perhaps matches TRBD2 (6 bases). The length of the CDR3 is 16 residues. Germline V gene lookup returns CDR1 MDHEN and CDR2 SYDVKM. V was shortened by 4 bases and J by 6 bases, with 22 bases between the two germline ends. CDR3 region: CASSWGDSSQRGEQYF. CDR3 DNA sequence: TGTGCCAGCAGTTGGGGGGACTCTTCCCAAAGAGGCGAGCAGTACTTC.

The CDR3 bases are TGTGCCAGCAGCGTAGCCAGCGGGGGGGACAATGAGCAGTTCTTC. It is translated as CASSVASGGDNEQFF. The rearrangement links TRBV9 to TRBJ2-1, with 10 nucleotides matching TRBD2. The CDR3 is 15 amino acids. The V and J ends lost 0 bases and 5 bases, in that order; junction bases with no gene match: 2. In germline, CDR1 is SGDLS, CDR2 YYNGEE.

The chain has TRBV7-2 and TRBJ1-3, with TRBD1 matching 8 bases. CDR1 and CDR2 (germline): SGHTA, FQGNSA. The CDR3 covers 16 residues. The junction had 8 bases not matched to a gene; V was cut back by 3 bases and J by 4 bases. This CDR3 is CASSFRDRISGNTIYF. CDR3 nucleotide sequence: TGTGCCAGCAGCTTTAGGGACAGGATATCCGGAAACACCATATATTTT.

Of note for this clone: The sample contains more than one DNA sequence encoding this CDR3. This sequence joins TRBV19 and TRBJ1-2; 8 positions agree with TRBD1. V lost 7 bases, J lost 3 bases, and 7 bases stayed unmatched. This CDR3 has 14 residues. The germline CDR1 and CDR2 sequences are LNHDA and SQIVND (reference sequence). The CDR3 reads CASTHRGRDYGYTF. CDR3 coding DNA: TGTGCCAGTACCCACAGGGGGAGAGACTATGGCTACACCTTC.

The genes are TRBV4-3 and TRBJ1-3; 10 bases map to TRBD1. The trim removed 6 bases at V and 3 bases at J, leaving 5 bases unmatched. This CDR3 has 15 residues. Per the germline V gene, CDR1 is LGHNA and CDR2 is YSLEER. CDR3 in amino acids: CASSPDRGLGNTIYF. In DNA form, the CDR3 reads TGCGCCAGCAGTCCCGACAGGGGGCTTGGAAACACCATATATTTT.

This chain joins TRBV7-8 and TRBJ1-1, with D hard to call. Germline CDR1 SGHVS, CDR2 FQNEAQ. Trimming removed 5 bases at V and 2 bases at J, with 15 bases between. The CDR3 has 15 residues. The CDR3 protein is CASSPSRRANTEAFF. The CDR3 nucleotides read TGTGCCAGCAGCCCGTCAAGGAGGGCAAACACTGAAGCTTTCTTT.

The V and J genes are TRBV5-6 and TRBJ2-7; D might be TRBD2 (5 bases). V was cut by 6 bases and J by 1 base, with 11 bases left in between. CDR1 and CDR2 from the germline V gene are SGHDT and YYEEEE. The CDR3 extends over 13 amino acids. In DNA form, the CDR3 reads TGTGCCAGCACCCCCCGGGATTCCTACGAGCAGTACTTC. Residues: CASTPRDSYEQYF.

V gene TRBV30 combines with J gene TRBJ1-3; no firm D call. Germline values: CDR1 GTSNPN, CDR2 SVGIG (reference sequence). The CDR3 runs 13 residues. Trimming removed 3 bases at V and 1 base at J, with 7 bases between. CDR3 sequence: CAWSPGSGNTIYF. The DNA of the CDR3 is TGTGCCTGGAGCCCCGGGTCTGGAAACACCATATATTTT.

The chain combines TRBV27 with TRBJ1-6; tentatively, D is TRBD1 (5 bases). Trimming shortened V by 6 bases and J by 7 bases, and 16 bases separated the two germline ends. The CDR3 covers 15 residues. Germline CDR1 is MNHEY and CDR2 is SMNVEV (reference sequence). In DNA form, the CDR3 reads TGTGCCAGCAGCCCGGCCGGGGGGGGAAATTCACCCCTCCACTTT. It specifies CASSPAGGGNSPLHF.

This clone has just one count. V gene TRBV6-4 combines with J gene TRBJ2-3; 10 nucleotides align to TRBD2. Per germline, CDR1 MRHNA and CDR2 SNTAGT. V was clipped by 6 bases and J by 4 bases; unmatched bases: 4. There are 14 residues in the CDR3. The CDR3 spells CASSLAGEADTQYF. The DNA of the CDR3 is TGTGCCAGCAGCCTAGCGGGGGAGGCAGATACGCAGTATTTT.

This chain connects TRBV6-6 to TRBJ1-1; D is unclear. Germline V gene sequence: CDR1 MNHNY, CDR2 SVGAGI (reference sequence). CDR3 length: 11 residues. Between the trimmed V and J ends, which lost 8 bases and 2 bases, there was a span of 6 bases. The CDR3 sequence: CASGTNTEAFF. The CDR3 DNA is TGTGCCAGCGGTACTAACACTGAAGCTTTCTTT.

Worth noting for this clone: An end of the junction differs from the germline gene, which may be a read error. V and J are TRBV6-5 and TRBJ1-1; possibly TRBD1 for D (5 bases). CDR3 length: 14 residues. Germline assignment: CDR1 MNHEY and CDR2 SVGAGI. The CDR3 here is CASSYSGHNSEAFF. CDR3 coding DNA: TGTGCCAGCAGCTACTCAGGACATAATTCTGAAGCTTTCTTT.

V usage is TRBV18 and J usage is TRBJ2-3; 8 nucleotides line up with TRBD1. The junction had 9 bases not matched to a gene; V was cut back by 6 bases and J by 4 bases. The CDR3 spans 15 residues. Germline V gene lookup returns CDR1 KGHSH and CDR2 LQKENI. CDR3 amino acids: CASSPGQGYSDTQYF. Here the CDR3 DNA reads TGTGCCAGCTCGCCTGGACAGGGTTATTCAGATACGCAGTATTTT. The entire variable domain, with the rest obtained from reference TRBV18 and TRBJ2-3, is as follows: NAGVMQNPRHLVRRRGQEARLRCSPMKGHSHVYWYRQLPEEGLKFMVYLQKENIIDESGMPKERFSAEFPKEGPSILRIQQVVRGDSAAYFCASSPGQGYSDTQYFGPGTRLTVL.

This clone was counted a single time. This chain uses TRBV9 with TRBJ2-6, with 12 nucleotides matching TRBD2. J was trimmed by 5 bases and V by 0 bases; bases with no gene match: 9. The CDR3 sequence is 19 residues long. CDR1 and CDR2 from the germline V gene are SGDLS and YYNGEE. The CDR3 DNA reads TGTGCCAGCAGCGTAGGGGCTAGCGGGGGGGCCGGTAGGGCCAACGTCCTGACTTTC. It translates to CASSVGASGGAGRANVLTF.

The chain is built from TRBV2 and TRBJ1-1; D call uncertain. V was clipped by 2 bases and J by 0 bases, with 7 bases between them. In germline, CDR1 is SNHLY, CDR2 FYNNEI. CDR3 length: 14 amino acids. The CDR3 nucleotides read TGTGCCAGCAGTGAACGGCGGATGAACACTGAAGCTTTCTTT. This encodes CASSERRMNTEAFF.

The chain has TRBV5-1 and TRBJ1-2; a possible D gene is TRBD1 (6 bases). The V end lost 0 bases, the J end lost 7 bases, and 13 bases lay between the germline ends. The germline V gene encodes CDR1 SGHRS and CDR2 YFSETQ. The CDR3 sequence is 14 residues long. CDR3 protein: CASSLGGGAFGYTF. Here the CDR3 DNA reads TGCGCCAGCAGCTTGGGGGGGGGCGCTTTTGGCTACACCTTC.

The chain employs TRBV28 and TRBJ1-5; 8 positions match TRBD1. The V gene end was trimmed by 2 bases and the J gene end by 5 bases; junction bases not matched to a gene: 11. There are 17 residues in the CDR3. Germline-derived CDR1 and CDR2 are MDHEN and SYDVKM. In DNA, the CDR3 is TGTGCCAGCAGTTTAAAGACTCCCTCAGGGGGCGATCAGCCCCAGCATTTT. Amino acid sequence: CASSLKTPSGGDQPQHF.

This chain links TRBV7-9 with TRBJ1-1; tentative D call: TRBD1 (5 bases). Trimming removed 2 bases from V and 6 bases from J, with 16 bases in between. CDR1 and CDR2 (germline): SEHNR, FQNEAQ (reference sequence). This CDR3 has 15 amino acids. The CDR3 protein is CASSLPGQGWAEAFF. The CDR3, as DNA: TGTGCCAGCAGCTTACCCGGGCAGGGCTGGGCTGAAGCTTTCTTT.

This rearrangement joins TRBV7-9 to TRBJ1-2, with a possible D match to TRBD1 (6 bases). From germline, CDR1 is SEHNR and CDR2 FQNEAQ (reference sequence). V dropped 3 bases and J dropped 4 bases, with 12 bases sitting between them. This CDR3 has 14 residues. CDR3 in amino acids: CASSFQGLAYGYTF. For the CDR3, the DNA is TGTGCCAGCAGCTTCCAGGGGCTCGCCTATGGCTACACCTTC.

The J gene is TRBJ1-1, the V gene TRBV9, with D perhaps TRBD1 (5 bases). The CDR3 sequence is 13 residues long. V lost 0 bases, J lost 6 bases, and 9 bases lay in between. Germline V CDR1 and CDR2: SGDLS, YYNGEE. CDR3 nucleotide sequence: TGTGCCAGCAGCGTAGACGGGGGGGCTGAAGCTTTCTTT. Translating gives CASSVDGGAEAFF.

This clone showed up many times. The chain recombines TRBV6-1 with TRBJ1-1; D not resolved. The CDR3 runs to 12 residues. CDR1 is MNHNS, CDR2 SASEGT, per germline. V shed 2 bases and J shed 3 bases, with 4 bases lying between them. CDR3 in DNA: TGTGCCAGCAGTGAACAGTACACTGAAGCTTTCTTT. Amino acids: CASSEQYTEAFF.

The rearrangement uses TRBV19 and TRBJ1-2; the match to TRBD1 covers 9 bases. Germline CDR1 is LNHDA and CDR2 is SQIVND (reference sequence). The CDR3 is 15 residues long. Germline trimming cut 10 bases from V and 5 bases from J; bases unmatched to any gene: 14. CDR3: CATLGGGTGQYGYTF. DNA for the CDR3: TGTGCCACCCTGGGAGGAGGGACAGGGCAATATGGCTACACCTTC.

Relative to its sample, this clone is medium-sized. Within the sample, other DNA sequences also encode this same CDR3. This sequence joins TRBV7-3 and TRBJ2-1, with 9 bases lining up with TRBD1. V was clipped by 5 bases and J by 6 bases; unmatched bases: 5. The CDR3 totals 14 residues. Germline loops: CDR1 SGHTA, CDR2 FQGTGA. CDR3 in DNA: TGTGCCAGCAGCCCCAGACAGGGGGGCAATGAGCAGTTCTTC. Translating gives CASSPRQGGNEQFF. The full variable domain, completed using reference TRBV7-3 and TRBJ2-1, is GAGVSQTPSNKVTEKGKYVELRCDPISGHTALYWYRQSLGQGPEFLIYFQGTGAADDSGLPNDRFFAVRPEGSVSTLKIQRTERGDSAVYLCASSPRQGGNEQFFGPGTRLTVL.

J is TRBJ1-3 and V is TRBV13; 7 bases are a match to TRBD1. The CDR3 is made up of 16 amino acids. Germline trimming cut 2 bases from V and 0 bases from J; bases unmatched to any gene: 4. Germline loops: CDR1 PRHDT, CDR2 FYEKMQ (reference sequence). The CDR3 nucleotides read TGTGCCAGCAGCTTATGGGACAGAGCCTCTGGAAACACCATATATTTT. The encoded protein is CASSLWDRASGNTIYF.

This clone is labeled large. V and J are TRBV27 and TRBJ2-5; TRBD2 matches 10 bases. This CDR3 comprises 15 residues. With 6 bases clipped from V and 4 bases from J, the junction kept 8 bases outside the gene matches. Germline V CDR1 and CDR2: MNHEY, SMNVEV (reference sequence). CDR3 sequence reads: CASRERGGIGETQYF. CDR3 bases: TGTGCCAGCAGGGAGCGGGGGGGGATCGGAGAGACCCAGTACTTC.

The CDR3 here is CASSLLTGYEQYF. DNA for the CDR3: TGTGCCAGCAGTTTATTGACAGGCTACGAGCAGTACTTC. This chain uses TRBV28 with TRBJ2-7; maybe TRBD1 (6 bases). This CDR3 is built from 13 residues. The V and J ends lost 1 base and 3 bases respectively, with 7 bases between them. Germline assignment: CDR1 MDHEN and CDR2 SYDVKM. Drawing the rest from reference TRBV28 and TRBJ2-7, the complete variable domain is DVKVTQSSRYLVKRTGEKVFLECVQDMDHENMFWYRQDPGLGLRLIYFSYDVKMKEKGDIPEGYSVSREKKERFSLILESASTNQTSMYLCASSLLTGYEQYFGPGTRLTVT.